Listed below are T cell receptor beta chains from one sample, sequenced in a study of cytomegalovirus exposure and HLA in healthy donors. The data were produced by immunoSEQ multiplex PCR, yet TCRdb's version contains in-frame clones alone and is incomplete. The profile shows approximately 220,000 clones, 80% to 85% of them singletons. Sequenced: PBMCs. The receptors shown here come from a boy under 10 years old in good health and CMV-seronegative. Both conserved end residues are part of each CDR3. The D gene is left open where the match is weak. Expanded clones get a size class; other rows say once, few or many, or leave the size out.

j_call: TRBJ1-1; v_call: TRBV27; clone_size: NA; d_call: NA; cdr3_aa: CASSLFPEGNTEAFF; cdr3_nt: TGTGCCAGCAGTTTATTCCCAGAGGGGAACACTGAAGCTTTCTTT
j_call: TRBJ2-1; v_call: TRBV9; clone_size: NA; d_call: TRBD2; cdr3_aa: CASRGASGGKGSYNEQFF; cdr3_nt: TGTGCCAGCAGGGGGGCTAGCGGGGGGAAGGGGTCCTACAATGAGCAGTTCTTC
j_call: TRBJ1-2; v_call: TRBV29-1; clone_size: NA; d_call: TRBD1; cdr3_aa: CSVEGDSYYGYTF; cdr3_nt: TGCAGCGTTGAAGGGGACAGTTATTATGGCTACACCTTC
j_call: TRBJ2-7; v_call: TRBV6-5; clone_size: NA; d_call: NA; cdr3_aa: CASSYGLGGAEYEQYF; cdr3_nt: TGTGCCAGCAGTTACGGTTTAGGAGGGGCTGAATACGAGCAGTACTTC
j_call: TRBJ1-5; v_call: TRBV4-1; clone_size: few; d_call: NA; cdr3_aa: CASSQRGLNQPQHF; cdr3_nt: TGCGCCAGCAGCCAACGGGGACTCAATCAGCCCCAGCATTTT
j_call: TRBJ2-3; v_call: TRBV25-1; clone_size: NA; d_call: NA; cdr3_aa: CASSDYTDTQYF; cdr3_nt: TGTGCCAGCAGTGACTACACAGATACGCAGTATTTT
j_call: TRBJ1-2; v_call: TRBV5-4; clone_size: NA; d_call: NA; cdr3_aa: CASSPSGQRGYTF; cdr3_nt: TGTGCCAGCAGCCCGAGTGGACAACGTGGCTACACCTTC
j_call: TRBJ1-5; v_call: TRBV4-1; clone_size: NA; d_call: NA; cdr3_aa: CASSQEGPSGNQPQHF; cdr3_nt: TGCGCCAGCAGCCAAGAGGGGCCCTCGGGTAATCAGCCCCAGCATTTT
j_call: TRBJ1-2; v_call: TRBV19; clone_size: NA; d_call: TRBD1; cdr3_aa: CASSIPSYRGGYGYTF; cdr3_nt: TGTGCCAGTAGTATCCCCTCCTACAGGGGTGGGTATGGCTACACCTTC
j_call: TRBJ2-5; v_call: TRBV6-5; clone_size: NA; d_call: NA; cdr3_aa: CASSYLFSSETQYF; cdr3_nt: TGTGCCAGCAGTTACTTGTTTAGCTCGGAGACCCAGTACTTC
j_call: TRBJ2-7; v_call: TRBV19; clone_size: NA; d_call: NA; cdr3_aa: CASSIKGDGTYEQYF; cdr3_nt: TGTGCCAGTAGTATAAAGGGGGACGGAACCTACGAGCAGTACTTC
j_call: TRBJ1-3; v_call: TRBV5-1; clone_size: NA; d_call: NA; cdr3_aa: CASSESSGNTIYF; cdr3_nt: TGCGCCAGCAGTGAGAGCTCTGGAAACACCATATATTTT
j_call: TRBJ1-2; v_call: TRBV4-2; clone_size: once; d_call: NA; cdr3_aa: CASSQVNDAGRKINGYTF; cdr3_nt: TGTGCCAGCAGCCAAGTTAATGACGCCGGGAGAAAAATAAATGGCTACACCTTC
j_call: TRBJ2-3; v_call: TRBV10-3; clone_size: NA; d_call: NA; cdr3_aa: CAISAPRGEASTDTQYF; cdr3_nt: TGTGCCATCAGCGCCCCCCGCGGTGAGGCTAGCACAGATACGCAGTATTTT
j_call: TRBJ1-2; v_call: TRBV5-1; clone_size: NA; d_call: NA; cdr3_aa: CASSSGQGAPYGYTF; cdr3_nt: TGCGCCAGCAGCTCAGGACAAGGGGCCCCCTATGGCTACACCTTC
j_call: TRBJ2-7; v_call: TRBV7-9; clone_size: once; d_call: NA; cdr3_aa: CASSSWELNYEQYF; cdr3_nt: TGTGCCAGCAGCTCCTGGGAGCTAAACTACGAGCAGTACTTC
j_call: TRBJ1-2; v_call: TRBV7-8; clone_size: NA; d_call: NA; cdr3_aa: CASSLVGVGGLGGYTF; cdr3_nt: TGTGCCAGCAGCTTAGTAGGGGTCGGGGGTTTGGGTGGCTACACCTTC
j_call: TRBJ2-3; v_call: TRBV7-2; clone_size: NA; d_call: NA; cdr3_aa: CASSGQGLAGASTDTQYF; cdr3_nt: TGTGCCAGCAGCGGACAGGGACTAGCCGGTGCTAGCACAGATACGCAGTATTTT
j_call: TRBJ2-2; v_call: TRBV15; clone_size: few; d_call: TRBD1; cdr3_aa: CATSSGQGRTGELFF; cdr3_nt: TGTGCCACCAGCAGCGGACAGGGGCGCACCGGGGAGCTGTTTTTT
j_call: TRBJ1-2; v_call: TRBV7-2; clone_size: NA; d_call: NA; cdr3_aa: CASSLVTGYGYTF; cdr3_nt: TGTGCCAGCAGCTTAGTGACGGGCTATGGCTACACCTTC
j_call: TRBJ1-1; v_call: TRBV19; clone_size: once; d_call: NA; cdr3_aa: CASSISGGYTEAFF; cdr3_nt: TGTGCCAGTAGTATAAGTGGAGGCTACACTGAAGCTTTCTTT
j_call: TRBJ2-5; v_call: TRBV27; clone_size: NA; d_call: TRBD1; cdr3_aa: CASSLQQGPPGTQYF; cdr3_nt: TGTGCCAGCAGTTTACAACAGGGGCCCCCCGGGACCCAGTACTTC
j_call: TRBJ1-2; v_call: TRBV5-8; clone_size: NA; d_call: NA; cdr3_aa: CASSLPAASVYGYTF; cdr3_nt: TGTGCCAGCAGCTTGCCGGCAGCTAGCGTCTATGGCTACACCTTC
j_call: TRBJ2-7; v_call: TRBV4-1; clone_size: NA; d_call: NA; cdr3_aa: CASSQTPRGGSDEQYF; cdr3_nt: TGCGCCAGCAGCCAAACCCCCCGGGGTGGGTCTGACGAGCAGTACTTC
j_call: TRBJ2-2; v_call: TRBV7-9; clone_size: NA; d_call: TRBD1; cdr3_aa: CASSDRGRTGELFF; cdr3_nt: TGTGCCAGCAGCGACAGGGGGAGAACCGGGGAGCTGTTTTTT
j_call: TRBJ1-2; v_call: TRBV19; clone_size: NA; d_call: NA; cdr3_aa: CASSTGDYGNYGYTF; cdr3_nt: TGTGCCAGTAGTACCGGGGATTATGGAAACTATGGCTACACCTTC
j_call: TRBJ2-3; v_call: TRBV6-5; clone_size: NA; d_call: TRBD1; cdr3_aa: CASSQGQGGTDTQYF; cdr3_nt: TGTGCCAGCAGTCAAGGACAGGGAGGCACAGATACGCAGTATTTT
j_call: TRBJ1-1; v_call: TRBV1; clone_size: NA; d_call: NA; cdr3_aa: CTSSHGQGGKNTEAFF; cdr3_nt: TGCACCAGCAGCCACGGACAGGGGGGCAAGAACACTGAAGCTTTCTTT
j_call: TRBJ1-1; v_call: TRBV19; clone_size: NA; d_call: NA; cdr3_aa: CASSIDASGRGAFF; cdr3_nt: TGTGCCAGTAGTATAGACGCCTCAGGGAGGGGAGCTTTCTTT
j_call: TRBJ2-3; v_call: TRBV2; clone_size: NA; d_call: TRBD2; cdr3_aa: CASSGLAGLQGGTDTQYF; cdr3_nt: TGTGCCAGCAGTGGACTAGCGGGTCTCCAAGGGGGGACAGATACGCAGTATTTT
j_call: TRBJ1-4; v_call: TRBV7-8; clone_size: NA; d_call: TRBD1; cdr3_aa: CASSQGQGLEKLFF; cdr3_nt: TGTGCCAGCAGCCAGGGACAGGGGCTCGAAAAACTGTTTTTT
j_call: TRBJ2-1; v_call: TRBV14; clone_size: once; d_call: TRBD1; cdr3_aa: CASSPGTGVLQFF; cdr3_nt: TGTGCCAGCAGCCCCGGGACAGGAGTTTTGCAGTTCTTC
j_call: TRBJ1-1; v_call: TRBV18; clone_size: NA; d_call: TRBD1; cdr3_aa: CASSPRAIRGSDTEAFF; cdr3_nt: TGTGCCAGCTCACCACGGGCAATCAGGGGGTCGGACACTGAAGCTTTCTTT
j_call: TRBJ1-1; v_call: TRBV2; clone_size: few; d_call: TRBD1; cdr3_aa: CASALGQGALNTEAFF; cdr3_nt: TGTGCCAGCGCTTTAGGACAGGGGGCGCTGAACACTGAAGCTTTCTTT
j_call: TRBJ1-6; v_call: TRBV27; clone_size: once; d_call: TRBD1; cdr3_aa: CASSLSWTGADSPLHF; cdr3_nt: TGTGCCAGCAGTTTATCTTGGACAGGGGCTGATTCACCCCTCCACTTT
j_call: TRBJ2-1; v_call: TRBV13; clone_size: NA; d_call: NA; cdr3_aa: CASSLELDYNEQFF; cdr3_nt: TGTGCCAGCAGCTTAGAACTAGACTACAATGAGCAGTTCTTC
j_call: TRBJ2-7; v_call: TRBV30; clone_size: NA; d_call: TRBD1; cdr3_aa: CAWSGHWDRAYEQYF; cdr3_nt: TGTGCCTGGAGTGGACACTGGGACAGGGCCTACGAGCAGTACTTC
j_call: TRBJ1-2; v_call: TRBV5-4; clone_size: NA; d_call: NA; cdr3_aa: CAGSLAGRGLDGYTF; cdr3_nt: TGTGCCGGCAGCTTGGCTGGCAGGGGTTTAGATGGCTACACCTTC
j_call: TRBJ2-7; v_call: TRBV19; clone_size: once; d_call: TRBD1; cdr3_aa: CASSSGTGAYEQYF; cdr3_nt: TGTGCCAGTAGTTCTGGGACAGGAGCCTACGAGCAGTACTTC
j_call: TRBJ1-1; v_call: TRBV6-1; clone_size: few; d_call: NA; cdr3_aa: CASSEEQGVDTEAFF; cdr3_nt: TGTGCCAGCAGTGAAGAACAGGGCGTAGACACTGAAGCTTTCTTT
j_call: TRBJ2-7; v_call: TRBV5-6; clone_size: NA; d_call: NA; cdr3_aa: CASSFWGRGNYEQYF; cdr3_nt: TGTGCCAGCAGCTTCTGGGGCAGGGGTAACTACGAGCAGTACTTC
j_call: TRBJ2-2; v_call: TRBV27; clone_size: NA; d_call: NA; cdr3_aa: CASSPVTGNTGELFF; cdr3_nt: TGTGCCAGCAGTCCGGTGACAGGGAACACCGGGGAGCTGTTTTTT
j_call: TRBJ1-1; v_call: TRBV10-1; clone_size: NA; d_call: NA; cdr3_aa: CAFGGGDTEAFF; cdr3_nt: TGCGCCTTTGGGGGAGGGGACACTGAAGCTTTCTTT
j_call: TRBJ2-7; v_call: TRBV2; clone_size: NA; d_call: TRBD1; cdr3_aa: CASSEDRGYEQYF; cdr3_nt: TGTGCCAGCAGTGAGGACAGGGGCTACGAGCAGTACTTC
j_call: TRBJ2-1; v_call: TRBV5-4; clone_size: NA; d_call: NA; cdr3_aa: CASSRAGGANSYNEQFF; cdr3_nt: TGTGCCAGCAGCCGCGCTGGGGGGGCCAACTCCTACAATGAGCAGTTCTTC
j_call: TRBJ2-7; v_call: TRBV19; clone_size: NA; d_call: TRBD1; cdr3_aa: CASKRQGTYEQYF; cdr3_nt: TGTGCCAGTAAGAGACAGGGGACCTACGAGCAGTACTTC
j_call: TRBJ2-7; v_call: TRBV5-1; clone_size: few; d_call: NA; cdr3_aa: CASSGLDSTWEQYF; cdr3_nt: TGCGCCAGCAGTGGCCTCGACAGTACGTGGGAGCAGTACTTC
j_call: TRBJ2-5; v_call: TRBV5-1; clone_size: once; d_call: TRBD1; cdr3_aa: CVSRPRDRGQETQYF; cdr3_nt: TGCGTCAGCAGGCCCAGGGACAGGGGGCAAGAGACCCAGTACTTC
j_call: TRBJ1-2; v_call: TRBV5-6; clone_size: NA; d_call: NA; cdr3_aa: CASSLVGQGYTF; cdr3_nt: TGTGCCAGCAGCTTGGTGGGACAAGGCTACACCTTC
j_call: TRBJ2-1; v_call: TRBV30; clone_size: NA; d_call: NA; cdr3_aa: CAWSEAGPHNEQFF; cdr3_nt: TGTGCCTGGAGTGAGGCAGGGCCCCACAATGAGCAGTTCTTC
j_call: TRBJ1-3; v_call: TRBV2; clone_size: NA; d_call: NA; cdr3_aa: CASKTGSSGNTIYF; cdr3_nt: TGTGCCAGCAAAACAGGGAGCTCTGGAAACACCATATATTTT
j_call: TRBJ2-3; v_call: TRBV4-2; clone_size: NA; d_call: NA; cdr3_aa: CASSQTYGGTDTQYF; cdr3_nt: TGTGCCAGCAGCCAAACTTACGGTGGCACAGATACGCAGTATTTT
j_call: TRBJ2-1; v_call: TRBV20-1; clone_size: NA; d_call: NA; cdr3_aa: CSALLYNEQFF; cdr3_nt: TGCAGTGCTCTACTTTACAATGAGCAGTTCTTC
j_call: TRBJ2-7; v_call: TRBV7-2; clone_size: NA; d_call: NA; cdr3_aa: CASSLDGSGAYEQYF; cdr3_nt: TGTGCCAGCAGCTTAGATGGCTCGGGAGCCTACGAGCAGTACTTC
j_call: TRBJ1-5; v_call: TRBV6-5; clone_size: few; d_call: NA; cdr3_aa: CASSWGVGQPQHF; cdr3_nt: TGTGCCAGCAGTTGGGGGGTGGGTCAGCCCCAGCATTTT
j_call: TRBJ1-5; v_call: TRBV2; clone_size: NA; d_call: NA; cdr3_aa: CASSPEGWGNQPQHF; cdr3_nt: TGTGCCAGCAGCCCAGAGGGCTGGGGCAATCAGCCCCAGCATTTT
j_call: TRBJ2-7; v_call: TRBV30; clone_size: few; d_call: TRBD1; cdr3_aa: CAWSPGGTGGLEQYF; cdr3_nt: TGTGCCTGGAGCCCCGGAGGGACAGGGGGCTTGGAGCAGTACTTC